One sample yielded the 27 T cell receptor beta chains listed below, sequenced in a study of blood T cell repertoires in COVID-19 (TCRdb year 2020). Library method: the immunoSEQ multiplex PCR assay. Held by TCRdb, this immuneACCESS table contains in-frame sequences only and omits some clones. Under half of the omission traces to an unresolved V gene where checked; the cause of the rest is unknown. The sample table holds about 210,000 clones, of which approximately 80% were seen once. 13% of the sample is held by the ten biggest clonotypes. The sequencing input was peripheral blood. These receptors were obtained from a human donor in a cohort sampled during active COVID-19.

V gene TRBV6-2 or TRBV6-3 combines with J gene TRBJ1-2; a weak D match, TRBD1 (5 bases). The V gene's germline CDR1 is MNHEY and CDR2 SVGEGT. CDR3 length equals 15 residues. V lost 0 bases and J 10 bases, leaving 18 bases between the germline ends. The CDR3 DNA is TGTGCCAGCAGTTACTCGAGTCAGGGCCGCATCGCCTACACCTTC. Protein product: CASSYSSQGRIAYTF.

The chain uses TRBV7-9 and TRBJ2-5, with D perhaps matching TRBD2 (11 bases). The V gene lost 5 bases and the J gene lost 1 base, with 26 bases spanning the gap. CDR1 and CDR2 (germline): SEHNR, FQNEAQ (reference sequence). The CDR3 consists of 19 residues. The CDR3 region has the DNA TGTGCCAGCAGCCTTGGACAGGGGGGGACTAGCGGTATCCAAGAGACCCAGTACTTC. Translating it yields CASSLGQGGTSGIQETQYF.

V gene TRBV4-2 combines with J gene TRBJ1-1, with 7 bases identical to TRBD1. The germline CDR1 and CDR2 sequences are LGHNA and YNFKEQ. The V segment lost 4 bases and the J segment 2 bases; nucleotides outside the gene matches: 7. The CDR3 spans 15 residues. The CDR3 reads CASSRGGQENTEAFF. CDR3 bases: TGTGCCAGCAGCCGAGGGGGCCAGGAAAACACTGAAGCTTTCTTT.

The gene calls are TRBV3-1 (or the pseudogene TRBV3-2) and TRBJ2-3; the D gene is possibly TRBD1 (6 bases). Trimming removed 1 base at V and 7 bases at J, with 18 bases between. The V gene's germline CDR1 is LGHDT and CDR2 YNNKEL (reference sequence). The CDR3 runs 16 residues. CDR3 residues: CASSQGNFAQGNTQYF. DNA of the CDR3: TGTGCCAGCAGCCAAGGGAACTTCGCCCAGGGGAATACGCAGTATTTT.

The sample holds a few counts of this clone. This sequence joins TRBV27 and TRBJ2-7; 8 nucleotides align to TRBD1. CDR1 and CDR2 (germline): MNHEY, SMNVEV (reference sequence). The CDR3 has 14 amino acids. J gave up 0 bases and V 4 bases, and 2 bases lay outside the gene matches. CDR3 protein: CASSSGGISYEQYF. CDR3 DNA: TGTGCCAGCAGTTCAGGGGGCATCTCCTACGAGCAGTACTTC.

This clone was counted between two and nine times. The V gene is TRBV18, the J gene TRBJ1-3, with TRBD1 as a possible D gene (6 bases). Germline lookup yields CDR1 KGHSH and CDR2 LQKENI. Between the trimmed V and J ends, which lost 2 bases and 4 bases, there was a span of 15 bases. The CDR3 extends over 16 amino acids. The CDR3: CASSPGLEGGGNTIYF. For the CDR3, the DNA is TGTGCCAGCTCACCAGGCTTGGAAGGGGGAGGAAACACCATATATTTT. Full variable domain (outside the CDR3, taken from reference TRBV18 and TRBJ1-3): NAGVMQNPRHLVRRRGQEARLRCSPMKGHSHVYWYRQLPEEGLKFMVYLQKENIIDESGMPKERFSAEFPKEGPSILRIQQVVRGDSAAYFCASSPGLEGGGNTIYFGEGSWLTVV.

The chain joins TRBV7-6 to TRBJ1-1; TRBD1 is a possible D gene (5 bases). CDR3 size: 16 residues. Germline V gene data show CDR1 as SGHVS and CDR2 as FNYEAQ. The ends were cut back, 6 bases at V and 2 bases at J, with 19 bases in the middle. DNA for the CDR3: TGTGCCAGCAGTCAACAGGCGAGTGGAGCTAACACTGAAGCTTTCTTT. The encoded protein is CASSQQASGANTEAFF.

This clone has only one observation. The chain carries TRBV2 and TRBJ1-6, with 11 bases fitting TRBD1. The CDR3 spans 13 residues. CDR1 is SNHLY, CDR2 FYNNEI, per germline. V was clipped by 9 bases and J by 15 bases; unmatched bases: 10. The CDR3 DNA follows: TGTGCCAGTCGGACAGGGGGCCCGGGAGGCCTCCACTTT. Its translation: CASRTGGPGGLHF.

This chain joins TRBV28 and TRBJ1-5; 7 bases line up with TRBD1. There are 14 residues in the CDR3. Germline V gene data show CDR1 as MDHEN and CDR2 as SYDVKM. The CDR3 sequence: CATRQGRLFQPQHF. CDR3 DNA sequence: TGTGCGACCCGACAGGGAAGGCTGTTTCAGCCCCAGCATTTT.

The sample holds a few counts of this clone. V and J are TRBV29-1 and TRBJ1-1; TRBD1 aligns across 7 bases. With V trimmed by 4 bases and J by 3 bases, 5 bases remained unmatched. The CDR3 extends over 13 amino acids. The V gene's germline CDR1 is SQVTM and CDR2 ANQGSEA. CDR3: CSVGTGLYTEAFF. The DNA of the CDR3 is TGCAGCGTTGGGACAGGACTCTACACTGAAGCTTTCTTT.

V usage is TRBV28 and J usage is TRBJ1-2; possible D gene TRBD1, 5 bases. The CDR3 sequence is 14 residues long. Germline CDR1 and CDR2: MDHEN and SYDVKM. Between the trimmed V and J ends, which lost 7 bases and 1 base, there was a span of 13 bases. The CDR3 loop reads CASIQDTLNYGYTF. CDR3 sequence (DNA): TGTGCCAGCATCCAGGACACACTTAACTATGGCTACACCTTC.

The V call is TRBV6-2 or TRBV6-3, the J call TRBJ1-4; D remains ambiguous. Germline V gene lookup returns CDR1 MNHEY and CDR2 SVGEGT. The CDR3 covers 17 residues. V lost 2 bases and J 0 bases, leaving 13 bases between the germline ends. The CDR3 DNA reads TGTGCCAGCAGTTACCCGATGGCCTTTGCAACTAATGAAAAACTGTTTTTT. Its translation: CASSYPMAFATNEKLFF.

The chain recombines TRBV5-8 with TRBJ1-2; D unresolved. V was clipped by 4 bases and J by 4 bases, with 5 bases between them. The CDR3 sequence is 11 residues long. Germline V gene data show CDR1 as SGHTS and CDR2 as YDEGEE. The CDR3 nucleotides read TGTGCCAGCAGCCACAGCTATGGCTACACCTTC. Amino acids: CASSHSYGYTF. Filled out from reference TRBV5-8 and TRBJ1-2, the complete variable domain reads EAGVTQSPTHLIKTRGQQATLRCSPISGHTSVYWYQQALGLGLQFLLWYDEGEERNRGNFPPRFSGRQFPNYSSELNVNALELEDSALYLCASSHSYGYTFGSGTRLTVV.

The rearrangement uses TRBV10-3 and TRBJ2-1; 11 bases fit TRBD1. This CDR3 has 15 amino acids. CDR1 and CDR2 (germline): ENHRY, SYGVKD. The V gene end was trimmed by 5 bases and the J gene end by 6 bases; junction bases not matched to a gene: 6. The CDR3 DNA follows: TGTGCCATCAGTACCCGGGACAGGGGGGGCAATGAGCAGTTCTTC. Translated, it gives CAISTRDRGGNEQFF.

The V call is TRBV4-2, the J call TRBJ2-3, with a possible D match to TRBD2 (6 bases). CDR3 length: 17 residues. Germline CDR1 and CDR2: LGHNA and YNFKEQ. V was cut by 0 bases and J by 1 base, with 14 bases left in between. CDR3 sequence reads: CASSQDLGGPRTDTQYF. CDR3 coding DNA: TGTGCCAGCAGCCAAGATCTCGGGGGTCCTCGCACAGATACGCAGTATTTT.

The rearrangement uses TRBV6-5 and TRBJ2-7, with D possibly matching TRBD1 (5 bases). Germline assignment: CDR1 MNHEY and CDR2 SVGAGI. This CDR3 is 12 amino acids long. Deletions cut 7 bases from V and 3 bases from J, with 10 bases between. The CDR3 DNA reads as TGTGCCAGCACCGAAGGGGACTACGAGCAGTACTTC. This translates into CASTEGDYEQYF.

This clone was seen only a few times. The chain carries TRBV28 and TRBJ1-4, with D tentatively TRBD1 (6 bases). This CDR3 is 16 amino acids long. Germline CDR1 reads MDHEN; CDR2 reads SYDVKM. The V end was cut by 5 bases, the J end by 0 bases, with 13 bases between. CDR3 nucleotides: TGTGCCAGCAGTCTCACAGGGTTGTCAACTAATGAAAAACTGTTTTTT. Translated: CASSLTGLSTNEKLFF.

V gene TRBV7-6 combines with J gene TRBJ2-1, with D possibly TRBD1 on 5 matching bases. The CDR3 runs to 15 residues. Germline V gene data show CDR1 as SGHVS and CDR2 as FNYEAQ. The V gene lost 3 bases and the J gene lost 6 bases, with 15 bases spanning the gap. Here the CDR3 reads CASSFLGVQGNEQFF. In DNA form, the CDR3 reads TGTGCCAGCAGCTTCTTGGGCGTGCAGGGCAATGAGCAGTTCTTC.

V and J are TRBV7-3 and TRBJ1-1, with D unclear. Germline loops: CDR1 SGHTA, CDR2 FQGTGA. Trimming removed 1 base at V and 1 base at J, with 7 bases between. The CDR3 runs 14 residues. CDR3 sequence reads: CASSLIPENTEAFF. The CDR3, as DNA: TGTGCCAGCAGCTTAATCCCAGAGAACACTGAAGCTTTCTTT.

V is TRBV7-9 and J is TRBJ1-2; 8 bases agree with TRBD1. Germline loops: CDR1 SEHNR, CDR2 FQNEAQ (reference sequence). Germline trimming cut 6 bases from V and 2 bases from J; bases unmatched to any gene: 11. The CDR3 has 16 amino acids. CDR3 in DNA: TGTGCCAGCAGGACCGGGACAGGCGGACGCAACTATGGCTACACCTTC. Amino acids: CASRTGTGGRNYGYTF.

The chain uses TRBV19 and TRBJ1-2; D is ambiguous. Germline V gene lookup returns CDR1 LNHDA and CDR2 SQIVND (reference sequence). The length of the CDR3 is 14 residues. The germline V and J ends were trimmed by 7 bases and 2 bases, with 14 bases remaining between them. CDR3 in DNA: TGTGCCAGTACCGAAGCTGGGAGGAACTATGGCTACACCTTC. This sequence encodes CASTEAGRNYGYTF.

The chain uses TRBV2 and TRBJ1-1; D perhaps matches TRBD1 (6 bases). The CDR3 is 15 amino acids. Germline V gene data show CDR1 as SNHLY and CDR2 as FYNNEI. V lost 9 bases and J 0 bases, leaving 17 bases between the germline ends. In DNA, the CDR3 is TGTGCCAGTGGGCCAGGGGTATCGATGAACACTGAAGCTTTCTTT. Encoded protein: CASGPGVSMNTEAFF.

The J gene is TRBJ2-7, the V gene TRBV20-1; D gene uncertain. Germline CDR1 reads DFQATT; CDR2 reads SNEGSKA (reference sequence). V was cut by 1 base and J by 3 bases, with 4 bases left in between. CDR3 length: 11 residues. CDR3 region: CSARAHYEQYF. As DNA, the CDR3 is TGCAGTGCTAGAGCCCACTACGAGCAGTACTTC.

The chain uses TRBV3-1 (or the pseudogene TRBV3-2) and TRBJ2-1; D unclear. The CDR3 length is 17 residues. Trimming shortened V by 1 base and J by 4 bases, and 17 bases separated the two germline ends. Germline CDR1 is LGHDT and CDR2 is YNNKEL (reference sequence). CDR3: CASSQGSLLFVYNEQFF. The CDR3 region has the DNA TGTGCCAGCAGCCAAGGGAGCCTCTTGTTTGTTTACAATGAGCAGTTCTTC.

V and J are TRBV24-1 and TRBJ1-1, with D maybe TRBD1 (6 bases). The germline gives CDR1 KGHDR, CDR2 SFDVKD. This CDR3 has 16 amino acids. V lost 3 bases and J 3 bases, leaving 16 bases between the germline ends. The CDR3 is CATSDNSDSEDTEAFF. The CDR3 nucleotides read TGTGCCACCAGTGATAATTCGGACAGTGAGGACACTGAAGCTTTCTTT.

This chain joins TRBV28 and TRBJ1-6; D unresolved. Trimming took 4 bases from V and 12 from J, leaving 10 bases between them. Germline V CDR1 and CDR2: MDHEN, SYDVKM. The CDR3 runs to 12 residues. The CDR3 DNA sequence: TGTGCCAGCAGTTCCCTGAACAAACCCCTCCACTTT. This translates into CASSSLNKPLHF.

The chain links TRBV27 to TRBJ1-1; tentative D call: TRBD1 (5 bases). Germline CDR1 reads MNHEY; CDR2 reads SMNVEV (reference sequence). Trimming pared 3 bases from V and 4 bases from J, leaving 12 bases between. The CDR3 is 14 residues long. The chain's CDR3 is CASSLVPGGTEAFF. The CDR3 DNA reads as TGTGCCAGCAGTTTGGTGCCCGGGGGCACTGAAGCTTTCTTT.